Shown below are 27 T cell receptor beta chains from a single sample sequenced in a study of T-cell memory formation after mild COVID-19. TCRdb used MiXCR to reprocess the 5' RACE reads, holding one entry per CDR3 protein. The sample holds more than 250,000 distinct CDR3 sequences, approximately 19% seen once. Input material: PBMCs or a T cell subset sorted from them (not recorded which). These receptors all come from a young man who had mild COVID-19 (a few samples of this study predate the infection). Cell type and time point are not known.

The rearrangement links TRBV7-8 to TRBJ2-1; 9 bases align to TRBD2. The CDR3 runs to 15 residues. V was clipped by 2 bases and J by 4 bases; unmatched bases: 3. The germline V gene has CDR1 SGHVS and CDR2 FQNEAQ. The CDR3 region is CASSLTAGGYNEQFF. The DNA for the CDR3 is TGTGCCAGCAGCTTAACAGCGGGGGGTTACAATGAGCAGTTCTTC.

The chain has TRBV7-9 and TRBJ2-1, with 9 bases identical to TRBD1. The CDR3 covers 14 residues. The V and J ends lost 4 bases and 8 bases, in that order; junction bases with no gene match: 6. Germline values: CDR1 SEHNR, CDR2 FQNEAQ (reference sequence). CDR3 region: CASSYRTGADEQFF. The CDR3 DNA follows: TGTGCCAGCAGCTACCGGACAGGGGCCGATGAGCAGTTCTTC.

This clonotype was seen a handful of times. This rearrangement joins TRBV4-1 to TRBJ2-3; D is ambiguous. This CDR3 comprises 15 residues. V was trimmed by 4 bases and J by 5 bases, leaving 16 bases between them. Germline-derived CDR1 and CDR2 are MGHRA and YSYEKL. CDR3 protein: CASSPRQWVQDTQYF. The CDR3 nucleotides read TGCGCCAGCAGCCCCCGGCAGTGGGTCCAAGATACGCAGTATTTT.

This clonotype has only a few counts. This chain links TRBV4-1 with TRBJ1-2; D not resolved. Germline V CDR1 and CDR2: MGHRA, YSYEKL. V dropped 3 bases and J dropped 10 bases, with 9 bases sitting between them. The CDR3 length is 11 residues. The DNA of the CDR3 is TGCGCCAGCAGCCACGGCACACTCTACACCTTC. Amino acid sequence: CASSHGTLYTF.

The rearrangement uses TRBV7-6 and TRBJ2-3, with D tentatively TRBD1 or TRBD2 (5 bases each). The CDR3 sequence is 14 residues long. Trimming cost V 5 bases and J 3 bases, with 12 bases left between them. Per the germline V gene, CDR1 is SGHVS and CDR2 is FNYEAQ. The CDR3 loop reads CASSPLGETDTQYF. The CDR3 DNA sequence: TGTGCCAGCAGCCCGCTAGGGGAGACAGATACGCAGTATTTT. The entire variable domain, with the rest obtained from reference TRBV7-6 and TRBJ2-3, is as follows: GAGVSQSPRYKVTKRGQDVALRCDPISGHVSLYWYRQALGQGPEFLTYFNYEAQQDKSGLPNDRFSAERPEGSISTLTIQRTEQRDSAMYRCASSPLGETDTQYFGPGTRLTVL.

The chain carries TRBV2 and TRBJ1-1, with 11 nucleotides matching TRBD1. Germline V CDR1 and CDR2: SNHLY, FYNNEI. V gave up 4 bases and J gave up 3 bases; unmatched junction bases: 4. The CDR3 has 15 amino acids. CDR3 region: CASSGGQGVYTEAFF. CDR3 DNA: TGTGCCAGCAGTGGGGGACAGGGGGTGTACACTGAAGCTTTCTTT.

The chain combines TRBV6-1 with TRBJ2-7; the D gene could be TRBD1 or TRBD2 (5 bases each). CDR3 length: 15 residues. Between the trimmed V and J ends, which lost 0 bases and 0 bases, there was a span of 9 bases. CDR1 is MNHNS, CDR2 SASEGT, per germline. As DNA, the CDR3 is TGTGCCAGCAGTGAAGCCCGGGACCTCTCCTACGAGCAGTACGTC. Translation gives CASSEARDLSYEQYV.

This sequence joins TRBV7-8 and TRBJ1-2; no definite D call. The CDR3 sequence is 14 residues long. V was trimmed by 3 bases and J by 0 bases, leaving 8 bases between them. Germline V lookup: CDR1 SGHVS, CDR2 FQNEAQ. The CDR3 here is CASSLLVSNYGYTF. As DNA, the CDR3 is TGTGCCAGCAGCTTGTTAGTTTCTAACTATGGCTACACCTTC.

The CDR3 DNA reads as TGTGCCAGCAGCTTAGGGGCCCTGGATCTTATGCGCCGTTATGGGCCATATGGCTACACCTTC. It specifies CASSLGALDLMRRYGPYGYTF. The chain couples TRBV7-2 to TRBJ1-2; no clear D gene. Trimming took 1 base from V and 5 from J, leaving 32 bases between them. Germline CDR1 SGHTA, CDR2 FQGNSA. CDR3 length: 21 amino acids.

This clonotype was seen more than once but under ten times. The rearrangement uses TRBV4-1 and TRBJ2-5; 7 bases map to TRBD2. Germline V CDR1 and CDR2: MGHRA, YSYEKL. The V gene end was trimmed by 8 bases and the J gene end by 1 base; junction bases not matched to a gene: 10. This CDR3 is built from 15 residues. The CDR3 reads CASGEGGHLQETQYF. The CDR3 coding sequence is TGCGCCAGCGGGGAGGGTGGCCACCTCCAAGAGACCCAGTACTTC.

CDR3 sequence: CASSLLQANEQFF. Written as DNA, the CDR3 is TGTGCCAGCAGCTTGTTACAGGCCAATGAGCAGTTCTTC. This rearrangement joins TRBV7-2 to TRBJ2-1; D is perhaps TRBD1 (5 bases). Germline lookup yields CDR1 SGHTA and CDR2 FQGNSA. This CDR3 contains 13 residues. V lost 3 bases and J lost 6, with 9 bases in between.

The chain is built from TRBV2 and TRBJ1-6; D call uncertain. The CDR3 spans 15 residues. CDR1 SNHLY and CDR2 FYNNEI come from the germline V gene. The V end lost 8 bases, the J end lost 4 bases, and 15 bases lay between the germline ends. CDR3 in DNA: TGTGCCAGCGTCGCGCGCCGGCGGTATAATTCACCCCTCCACTTT. Translated, it gives CASVARRRYNSPLHF.

This sequence joins TRBV20-1 and TRBJ2-2; D possibly corresponds to TRBD1 (6 bases). Germline values: CDR1 DFQATT, CDR2 SNEGSKA (reference sequence). Trimming cost V 4 bases and J 4 bases, with 13 bases left between them. This CDR3 comprises 14 residues. The CDR3 loop reads CSANRDTLTGELFF. The DNA for the CDR3 is TGCAGTGCTAACCGGGACACCCTCACCGGGGAGCTGTTTTTT.

This clonotype has more than one count but fewer than ten. The rearrangement links TRBV4-1 to TRBJ2-5, with D tentatively TRBD1 (5 bases). The CDR3 has 14 amino acids. Trimming shortened V by 0 bases and J by 6 bases, and 11 bases separated the two germline ends. Germline V gene sequence: CDR1 MGHRA, CDR2 YSYEKL. The CDR3 region is CASSQEGQGKTQYF. The CDR3 region has the DNA TGCGCCAGCAGCCAAGAGGGTCAGGGAAAGACCCAGTACTTC.

This clonotype was found a few times. The rearrangement joins TRBV29-1 to TRBJ2-7; D call uncertain. The CDR3 length is 11 residues. Germline CDR1 and CDR2: SQVTM and ANQGSEA. V lost 7 bases and J lost 4, with 11 bases in between. The CDR3 region has the DNA TGCAGCGCAGCAGACGGGTACGAGCAGTACGTC. It codes for CSAADGYEQYV.

The gene calls are TRBV27 and TRBJ1-4; a possible D gene is TRBD1 (6 bases). Germline V lookup: CDR1 MNHEY, CDR2 SMNVEV (reference sequence). Trimming removed 6 bases from V and 4 bases from J, with 21 bases in between. The length of the CDR3 is 17 residues. CDR3 coding DNA: TGTGCCAGCAGACGCTCCAGGGGCCCGATTTTTAATGAAAAACTGTTTTTT. Translated, it gives CASRRSRGPIFNEKLFF.

This clonotype was counted a few times. This sequence joins TRBV5-4 and TRBJ1-2; 7 bases fit TRBD1. The V segment lost 5 bases and the J segment 3 bases; nucleotides outside the gene matches: 7. The CDR3 is made up of 14 amino acids. Per the germline V gene, CDR1 is SGHNT and CDR2 is YYREEE (reference sequence). This CDR3 reads CASSWQGVDYGYTF. The CDR3 bases are TGTGCCAGCAGTTGGCAGGGGGTGGACTATGGCTACACCTTC.

This clonotype was recorded a few times. The chain employs TRBV20-1 and TRBJ1-3, with 10 bases lining up with TRBD1. This CDR3 region has 14 residues. J was trimmed by 0 bases and V by 7 bases; bases with no gene match: 3. Germline-derived CDR1 and CDR2 are DFQATT and SNEGSKA (reference sequence). CDR3 protein: CSGRTGGSGNTIYF. Here the CDR3 DNA reads TGCAGTGGGCGGACAGGGGGCTCTGGAAACACCATATATTTT.

This clonotype appeared once. V gene TRBV27 combines with J gene TRBJ1-2; 10 bases agree with TRBD1. The germline CDR1 and CDR2 sequences are MNHEY and SMNVEV (reference sequence). The CDR3 is 19 amino acids. The V segment lost 1 base and the J segment 0 bases; nucleotides outside the gene matches: 11. The CDR3 is CASSLYGTGAPSTNYGYTF. In DNA, the CDR3 is TGTGCCAGCAGTTTATATGGGACAGGGGCACCCAGTACTAACTATGGCTACACCTTC.

The rearrangement uses TRBV20-1 and TRBJ1-1; 7 nucleotides line up with TRBD1. The J segment lost 1 base and the V segment lost 3 bases, leaving 5 bases of the junction unmatched. The germline gives CDR1 DFQATT, CDR2 SNEGSKA (reference sequence). CDR3 length: 14 amino acids. CDR3 DNA sequence: TGCAGTGCTAGCACAGGACAGGAGAACACTGAAGCTTTCTTT. It is translated as CSASTGQENTEAFF.

CDR3 coding DNA: TGCGCCAGCAGCTTGGTCGGGGGGGGCCCGAATGAGCAGTTCTTC. Amino acids: CASSLVGGGPNEQFF. This chain uses TRBV5-1 with TRBJ2-1; 8 bases line up with TRBD2. V gave up 0 bases and J gave up 7 bases; unmatched junction bases: 6. Germline V gene data show CDR1 as SGHRS and CDR2 as YFSETQ. This CDR3 spans 15 amino acids.

The chain employs TRBV5-1 and TRBJ1-4; 7 nucleotides match TRBD1. The CDR3 has 14 residues. Trimming took 4 bases from V and 7 from J; bases not matched to a gene: 7. Germline V gene lookup returns CDR1 SGHRS and CDR2 YFSETQ. Here the CDR3 DNA reads TGCGCCAGCAGCCCGAGACAGGGCGGTGAAAAACTGTTTTTT. Translating gives CASSPRQGGEKLFF.

This clonotype occurred a few times. This sequence joins TRBV6-2 or TRBV6-3 and TRBJ2-5; D is undetermined. Germline assignment: CDR1 MNHEY and CDR2 SVGEGT. This CDR3 is built from 12 residues. Trimming took off 8 bases at V and 5 bases at J, with 12 bases between the two ends. CDR3 in DNA: TGTGCCAGCTTCAATACCCTGGAGACCCAGTACTTC. It encodes CASFNTLETQYF.

This chain links TRBV11-2 with TRBJ2-2, with D unresolved. Germline CDR1 is SGHAT and CDR2 is FQNNGV. This CDR3 has 15 residues. V was pared by 4 bases and J by 0 bases, with 9 bases between. CDR3 residues: CASSSASPNTGELFF. The CDR3 DNA follows: TGTGCCAGCAGCTCGGCTAGTCCGAACACCGGGGAGCTGTTTTTT.

The chain uses TRBV9 and TRBJ2-3; D call uncertain. Trimming removed 0 bases from V and 3 bases from J, with 8 bases in between. Germline CDR1 and CDR2: SGDLS and YYNGEE. The CDR3 length is 14 residues. The CDR3 here is CASSVEDPTDTQYF. The CDR3 coding sequence is TGTGCCAGCAGCGTAGAGGACCCGACAGATACGCAGTATTTT. Based on the CDR3 plus reference TRBV9 and TRBJ2-3, the full variable domain is DSGVTQTPKHLITATGQRVTLRCSPRSGDLSVYWYQQSLDQGLQFLIQYYNGEERAKGNILERFSAQQFPDLHSELNLSSLELGDSALYFCASSVEDPTDTQYFGPGTRLTVL.

This chain connects TRBV5-1 to TRBJ1-2, with D perhaps matching TRBD1 (5 bases). Germline loops: CDR1 SGHRS, CDR2 YFSETQ. V was pared by 2 bases and J by 8 bases, with 13 bases between. The CDR3 loop spans 13 amino acids. CDR3 residues: CASSFGGDRGYTF. DNA for the CDR3: TGCGCCAGCAGCTTCGGGGGGGATCGAGGCTACACCTTC.

This clonotype was counted a few times. This chain connects TRBV2 to TRBJ1-6, with D hard to call. The V end lost 2 bases, the J end lost 10 bases, and 12 bases lay between the germline ends. The germline CDR1 and CDR2 sequences are SNHLY and FYNNEI. This CDR3 spans 14 amino acids. This CDR3 reads CASSEIMSRSPLHF. The CDR3 DNA follows: TGTGCCAGCAGTGAAATCATGAGTCGATCACCCCTCCACTTT.